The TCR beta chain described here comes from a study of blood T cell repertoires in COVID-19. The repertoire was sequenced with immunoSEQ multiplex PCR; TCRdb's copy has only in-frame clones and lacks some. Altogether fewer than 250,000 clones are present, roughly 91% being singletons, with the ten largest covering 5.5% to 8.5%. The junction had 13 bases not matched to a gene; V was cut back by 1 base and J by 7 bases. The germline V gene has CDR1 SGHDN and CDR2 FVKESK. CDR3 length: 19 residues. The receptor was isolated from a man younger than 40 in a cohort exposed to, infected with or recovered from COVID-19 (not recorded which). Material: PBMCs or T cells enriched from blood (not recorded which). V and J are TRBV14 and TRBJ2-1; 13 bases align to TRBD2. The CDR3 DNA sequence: TGTGCCAGCAGCCAAGGGACTAGCGGGAGATATAAAGGTAGGAATGAGCAGTTCTTC. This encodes CASSQGTSGRYKGRNEQFF.